The 21 T cell receptor beta chains below come from one sample, sequenced in a study of OX40 agonist ivuxolimab in advanced cancers. Using immunoSEQ multiplex PCR, the repertoire was profiled, and TCRdb retains in-frame clones only, with some absent. This table has under 65,000 clones, 70% to 90% appearing once. The sequencing here drew on CD4+ or CD8+ T cells sorted from blood, taken in a trial of the OX40 agonist ivuxolimab. These receptor sequences come from an adult with an advanced solid tumor such as melanoma, head and neck, liver or kidney cancer.

The rearrangement links TRBV27 to TRBJ2-3; 7 bases match TRBD1. Germline V gives CDR1 MNHEY, CDR2 SMNVEV (reference sequence). Unmatched junction bases numbered 8, after V lost 2 bases and J lost 6 bases. The CDR3 has 15 residues. The CDR3 protein is CASSLLGQGVDTQYF. CDR3 nucleotide sequence: TGTGCCAGCAGTTTACTCGGCCAGGGGGTGGATACGCAGTATTTT.

The chain joins TRBV30 to TRBJ2-1; TRBD2 aligns across 8 bases. Trimming took 2 bases from V and 7 from J; bases not matched to a gene: 13. Germline CDR1 is GTSNPN and CDR2 is SVGIG (reference sequence). CDR3 length equals 16 residues. CDR3 coding DNA: TGTGCCTGGAGTATTATAGCGGGGACCTCCCGGAATGAGCAGTTCTTC. Its protein is CAWSIIAGTSRNEQFF.

The chain employs TRBV30 and TRBJ1-1, with D unclear. The V gene lost 3 bases and the J gene lost 6 bases, with 11 bases spanning the gap. Germline V lookup: CDR1 GTSNPN, CDR2 SVGIG (reference sequence). The CDR3 loop spans 12 amino acids. The CDR3 here is CAWSRGDPEAFF. The CDR3, as DNA: TGTGCCTGGAGCCGTGGGGATCCTGAAGCTTTCTTT. The full variable domain, with the rest looked up from reference TRBV30 and TRBJ1-1, is SQTIHQWPATLVQPVGSPLSLECTVEGTSNPNLYWYRQAAGRGLQLLFYSVGIGQISSEVPQNLSASRPQDRQFILSSKKLLLSDSGFYLCAWSRGDPEAFFGQGTRLTVV.

This clone was observed a single time. CDR3 DNA: TGTGCCAGCAGCTTGGGGTACGAGCAGTACTTC. As protein: CASSLGYEQYF. V is TRBV5-5 and J is TRBJ2-7, with unresolved D. CDR3 size: 11 residues. Deletions cut 0 bases from V and 4 bases from J, with 2 bases between. Germline V lookup: CDR1 SGHKS, CDR2 YYEKEE (reference sequence).

The J gene is TRBJ1-4, the V gene TRBV12-5; 9 bases agree with TRBD1. Losses at the gene ends were 3 bases for V and 9 bases for J; bases not matched to a gene: 8. This CDR3 is 15 amino acids long. Germline CDR1 reads LGHNT; CDR2 reads FRNRAP. The CDR3 loop is CASGFQTGGVKKLFF. Here the CDR3 DNA reads TGTGCTAGTGGTTTCCAAACAGGGGGCGTGAAAAAACTGTTTTTT.

This clone was observed a single time. The J gene is TRBJ2-3, the V gene TRBV14, with 13 nucleotides matching TRBD2. CDR1 SGHDN and CDR2 FVKESK come from the germline V gene. The CDR3 spans 16 residues. V lost 4 bases to trimming and J lost 4 bases; unmatched junction nucleotides: 5. DNA for the CDR3: TGTGCCAGCAGCCGGACTAGCGGGGGATGGTCAGATACGCAGTATTTT. Its protein product is CASSRTSGGWSDTQYF.

This chain links TRBV5-1 with TRBJ2-7, with 12 nucleotides matching TRBD2. Per germline, CDR1 SGHRS and CDR2 YFSETQ. V shed 0 bases and J 4 bases; nucleotides not matched to a gene: 2. The length of the CDR3 is 15 residues. This chain's CDR3 is CASSLASGGGYEQYF. The CDR3 DNA is TGCGCCAGCAGCTTGGCTAGCGGGGGGGGATACGAGCAGTACTTC. The whole variable domain, remainder taken from reference TRBV5-1 and TRBJ2-7, is KAGVTQTPRYLIKTRGQQVTLSCSPISGHRSVSWYQQTPGQGLQFLFEYFSETQRNKGNFPGRFSGRQFSNSRSEMNVSTLELGDSALYLCASSLASGGGYEQYFGPGTRLTVT.

The chain combines TRBV7-7 with TRBJ2-5; D tentatively reads TRBD1 or TRBD2 (7 bases each). The V gene lost 5 bases and the J gene lost 5 bases, with 18 bases spanning the gap. This CDR3 region has 15 residues. Per the germline V gene, CDR1 is SSHAT and CDR2 is FNYEAQ (reference sequence). CDR3 region: CASSQIRGGRETQYF. CDR3 nucleotides: TGTGCCAGCAGCCAAATCAGGGGGGGTCGGGAGACCCAGTACTTC. Drawing the rest from reference TRBV7-7 and TRBJ2-5, the complete variable domain is GAGVSQSPRYKVTKRGQDVTLRCDPISSHATLYWYQQALGQGPEFLTYFNYEAQPDKSGLPSDRFSAERPEGSISTLTIQRTEQRDSAMYRCASSQIRGGRETQYFGPGTRLLVL.

J is TRBJ2-2 and V is TRBV19, with D perhaps matching TRBD1 (6 bases). This CDR3 region has 15 residues. Germline V gene data show CDR1 as LNHDA and CDR2 as SQIVND (reference sequence). V lost 4 bases and J lost 4, with 13 bases in between. The CDR3 sequence is CASSTAARGTGELFF. The DNA for the CDR3 is TGTGCCAGTAGTACCGCGGCCAGGGGCACCGGGGAGCTGTTTTTT.

This chain uses TRBV11-2 with TRBJ2-3; D is possibly TRBD1 (5 bases). Trimming took 5 bases from V and 1 from J, leaving 13 bases between them. Germline CDR1 SGHAT, CDR2 FQNNGV. The CDR3 has 15 amino acids. The CDR3 region is CASSTGTGRTDTQYF. The CDR3 DNA sequence: TGTGCCAGCAGCACAGGAACAGGCCGCACAGATACGCAGTATTTT. The full variable domain, its missing parts supplied by reference TRBV11-2 and TRBJ2-3, is EAGVAQSPRYKIIEKRQSVAFWCNPISGHATLYWYQQILGQGPKLLIQFQNNGVVDDSQLPKDRFSAERLKGVDSTLKIQPAKLEDSAVYLCASSTGTGRTDTQYFGPGTRLTVL.

The CDR3 region is CATRGMTGGIPYGYTF. The CDR3 DNA reads as TGTGCCACCAGAGGTATGACAGGGGGTATCCCCTATGGCTACACCTTC. J is TRBJ1-2 and V is TRBV15, with TRBD1 identical over 9 bases. The CDR3 contains 16 residues. CDR1 and CDR2 (germline): LNHNV, YYDKDF (reference sequence). V lost 6 bases, J lost 4 bases, and 12 bases stayed unmatched.

V gene TRBV7-6 combines with J gene TRBJ2-1; the D is unclear. The V gene's germline CDR1 is SGHVS and CDR2 FNYEAQ. The CDR3 extends over 15 amino acids. Trimming cost V 1 base and J 3 bases, with 10 bases left between them. In DNA form, the CDR3 reads TGTGCCAGCAGCTTAGAATCTGTCGGCTACAATGAGCAGTTCTTC. This translates into CASSLESVGYNEQFF. The full variable domain, rest sourced from reference TRBV7-6 and TRBJ2-1, is GAGVSQSPRYKVTKRGQDVALRCDPISGHVSLYWYRQALGQGPEFLTYFNYEAQQDKSGLPNDRFSAERPEGSISTLTIQRTEQRDSAMYRCASSLESVGYNEQFFGPGTRLTVL.

The V and J genes are TRBV6-5 and TRBJ2-7, with a tentative D call TRBD1 (5 bases). This CDR3 region has 13 residues. Germline CDR1 MNHEY, CDR2 SVGAGI. Trimming shortened V by 6 bases and J by 2 bases, and 11 bases separated the two germline ends. CDR3 loop: CASSATAPYEQYF. The CDR3 DNA follows: TGTGCCAGCAGCGCGACAGCACCCTACGAGCAGTACTTC.

This clone has a single count. The rearrangement joins TRBV6-5 to TRBJ1-3; 8 bases align to TRBD1. Trimming cost V 0 bases and J 8 bases; bases outside gene matches: 6. The V gene's germline CDR1 is MNHEY and CDR2 SVGAGI. The CDR3 has 15 residues. The CDR3 sequence is CASSYSGQGGDTIYF. The DNA for the CDR3 is TGTGCCAGCAGTTACTCTGGACAGGGAGGGGACACCATATATTTT.

The V and J genes are TRBV5-1 and TRBJ2-3; 9 bases agree with TRBD1. The CDR3 sequence is 15 residues long. J lost 3 bases, V lost 3 bases, and 5 bases had no gene match. CDR1 and CDR2 (germline): SGHRS, YFSETQ. The CDR3 DNA reads as TGCGCCAGCAGCTCGACAGGGGGTGGGACAGATACGCAGTATTTT. It specifies CASSSTGGGTDTQYF.

The chain recombines TRBV27 with TRBJ1-2; D possibly corresponds to TRBD1 (6 bases). V was clipped by 6 bases and J by 7 bases, with 15 bases between them. The germline V gene encodes CDR1 MNHEY and CDR2 SMNVEV (reference sequence). CDR3 length equals 13 residues. The CDR3 bases are TGTGCCAGCAGCAAGAGACAGGCGCTTGGCTACACCTTC. It translates to CASSKRQALGYTF.

The chain employs TRBV7-2 and TRBJ2-7, with D possibly being TRBD1 (6 bases). Germline values: CDR1 SGHTA, CDR2 FQGNSA. The ends were cut back, 5 bases at V and 0 bases at J, with 11 bases in the middle. The CDR3 is made up of 14 amino acids. The CDR3 sequence: CASSTRTASYEQYF. In DNA, the CDR3 is TGTGCCAGCAGCACCCGGACAGCCTCCTACGAGCAGTACTTC.

This clone was counted between two and nine times. This chain connects TRBV2 to TRBJ1-2, with D unclear. Trimming removed 2 bases from V and 8 bases from J, with 9 bases in between. CDR3 length: 12 residues. The germline CDR1 and CDR2 sequences are SNHLY and FYNNEI. In nucleotides, the CDR3 is TGTGCCAGCAGTGAAACTGCGTGGGGCTACACCTTC. This sequence encodes CASSETAWGYTF.

The chain uses TRBV11-2 and TRBJ1-1; maybe TRBD1 (6 bases). Germline loops: CDR1 SGHAT, CDR2 FQNNGV. The CDR3 is 16 amino acids. Trimming cost V 1 base and J 3 bases, with 15 bases left between them. DNA of the CDR3: TGTGCCAGCAGCTTAGTCTGGGGACAAAACGACACTGAAGCTTTCTTT. It codes for CASSLVWGQNDTEAFF.

The V call is TRBV4-1, the J call TRBJ2-2; D unclear. Trimming took off 1 base at V and 0 bases at J, with 9 bases between the two ends. CDR1 is MGHRA, CDR2 YSYEKL, per germline. The length of the CDR3 is 16 residues. The CDR3 is CASSQGGAPNTGELFF. DNA for the CDR3: TGCGCCAGCAGCCAAGGAGGCGCTCCGAACACCGGGGAGCTGTTTTTT.

CDR3 coding DNA: TGTGCCAGCAGCTTGCTGACAGGGGAGGGAGGGGGCTACACCTTC. Its protein is CASSLLTGEGGGYTF. The rearrangement joins TRBV5-6 to TRBJ1-2; 8 bases align to TRBD1. The CDR3 runs to 15 residues. Germline CDR1 reads SGHDT; CDR2 reads YYEEEE. V was clipped by 1 base and J by 8 bases; unmatched bases: 10.